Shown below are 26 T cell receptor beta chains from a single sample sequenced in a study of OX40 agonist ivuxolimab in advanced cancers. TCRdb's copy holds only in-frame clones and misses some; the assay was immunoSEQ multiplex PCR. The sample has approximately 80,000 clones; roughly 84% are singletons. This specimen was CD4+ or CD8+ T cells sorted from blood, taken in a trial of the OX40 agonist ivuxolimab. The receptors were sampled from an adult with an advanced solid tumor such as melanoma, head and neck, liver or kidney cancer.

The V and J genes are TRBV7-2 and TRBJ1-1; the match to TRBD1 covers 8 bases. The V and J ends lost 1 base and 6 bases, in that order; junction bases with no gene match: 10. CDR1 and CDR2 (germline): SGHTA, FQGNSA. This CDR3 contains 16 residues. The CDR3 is CASSLGAGGSNAEAFF. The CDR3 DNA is TGTGCCAGCAGCTTAGGGGCAGGGGGCAGTAACGCTGAAGCTTTCTTT.

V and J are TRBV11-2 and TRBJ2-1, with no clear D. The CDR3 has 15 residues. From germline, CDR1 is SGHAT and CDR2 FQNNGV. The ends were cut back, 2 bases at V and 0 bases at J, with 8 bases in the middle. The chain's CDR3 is CASSLFPGSYNEQFF. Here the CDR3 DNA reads TGTGCCAGCAGCTTATTTCCAGGCTCCTACAATGAGCAGTTCTTC.

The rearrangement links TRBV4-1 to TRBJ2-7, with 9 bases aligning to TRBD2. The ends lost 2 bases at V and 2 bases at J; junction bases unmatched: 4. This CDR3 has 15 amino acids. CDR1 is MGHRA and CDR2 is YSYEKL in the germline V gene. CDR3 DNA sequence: TGCGCCAGCAGCCAAATGACTAGCGGAACCTACGAGCAGTACTTC. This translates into CASSQMTSGTYEQYF.

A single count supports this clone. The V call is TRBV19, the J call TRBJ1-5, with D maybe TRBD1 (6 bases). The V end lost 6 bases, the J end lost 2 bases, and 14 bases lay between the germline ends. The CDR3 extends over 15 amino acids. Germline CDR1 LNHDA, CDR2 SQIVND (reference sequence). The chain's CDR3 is CASRAGAGGNQPQHF. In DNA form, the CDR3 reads TGTGCCAGTAGGGCCGGGGCAGGGGGCAATCAGCCCCAGCATTTT.

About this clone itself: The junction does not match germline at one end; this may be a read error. This chain's CDR3 is CASSLEGRDYEQYF. CDR3 coding DNA: TGCGCCAGCAGTTTGGAGGGGAGGGACTACGAGCAGTACTTC. The chain recombines TRBV5-1 with TRBJ2-7, with TRBD2 identical over 7 bases. The length of the CDR3 is 14 residues. Germline CDR1 and CDR2: SGHRS and YFSETQ.

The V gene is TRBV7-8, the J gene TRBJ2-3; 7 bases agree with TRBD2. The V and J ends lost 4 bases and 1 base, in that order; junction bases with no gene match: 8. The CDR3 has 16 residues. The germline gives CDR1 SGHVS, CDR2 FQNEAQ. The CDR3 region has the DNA TGTGCCAGCAGCTGGGGGAGCGGGAAACGCACAGATACGCAGTATTTT. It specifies CASSWGSGKRTDTQYF.

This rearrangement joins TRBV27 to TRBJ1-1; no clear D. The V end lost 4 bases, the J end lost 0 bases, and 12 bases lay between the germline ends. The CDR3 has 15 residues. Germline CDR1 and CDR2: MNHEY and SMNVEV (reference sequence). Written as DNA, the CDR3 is TGTGCCAGCAGTTCAAACTTACTATTGAACACTGAAGCTTTCTTT. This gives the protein CASSSNLLLNTEAFF.

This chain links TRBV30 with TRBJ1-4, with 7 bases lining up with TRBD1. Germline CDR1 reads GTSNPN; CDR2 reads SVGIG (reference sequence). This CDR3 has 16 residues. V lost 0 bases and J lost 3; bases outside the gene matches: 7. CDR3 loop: CAWSVWGGGSNEKLFF. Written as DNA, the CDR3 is TGTGCCTGGAGTGTATGGGGAGGGGGCTCTAATGAAAAACTGTTTTTT. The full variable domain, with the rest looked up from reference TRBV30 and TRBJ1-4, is SQTIHQWPATLVQPVGSPLSLECTVEGTSNPNLYWYRQAAGRGLQLLFYSVGIGQISSEVPQNLSASRPQDRQFILSSKKLLLSDSGFYLCAWSVWGGGSNEKLFFGSGTQLSVL.

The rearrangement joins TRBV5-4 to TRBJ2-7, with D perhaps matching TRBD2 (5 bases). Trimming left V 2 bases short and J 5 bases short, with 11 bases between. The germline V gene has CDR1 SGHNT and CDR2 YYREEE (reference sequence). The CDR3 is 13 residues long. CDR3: CASSFSGSNEQYF. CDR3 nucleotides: TGTGCCAGCAGCTTCTCGGGGTCCAACGAGCAGTACTTC.

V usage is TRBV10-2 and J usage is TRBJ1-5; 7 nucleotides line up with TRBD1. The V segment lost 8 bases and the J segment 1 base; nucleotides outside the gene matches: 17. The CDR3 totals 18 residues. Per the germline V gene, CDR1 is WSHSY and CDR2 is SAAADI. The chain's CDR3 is CASPLRGRVLKSNQPQHF. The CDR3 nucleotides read TGCGCCAGCCCTTTAAGGGGGCGTGTGTTAAAAAGCAATCAGCCCCAGCATTTT.

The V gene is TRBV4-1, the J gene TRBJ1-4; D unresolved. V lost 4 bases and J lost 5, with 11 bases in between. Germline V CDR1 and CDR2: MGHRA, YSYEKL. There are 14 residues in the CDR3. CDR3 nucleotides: TGCGCCAGCAGCCCCCTAGGAGGAAATGAAAAACTGTTTTTT. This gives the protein CASSPLGGNEKLFF.

CDR3 sequence reads: CASSQDTGSHNEQFF. The CDR3 region has the DNA TGCGCCAGCAGCCAAGATACCGGGAGTCACAATGAGCAGTTCTTC. The chain combines TRBV4-3 with TRBJ2-1, with D maybe TRBD2 (6 bases). Trimming took 0 bases from V and 5 from J, leaving 11 bases between them. Germline CDR1 and CDR2: LGHNA and YSLEER. This CDR3 spans 15 amino acids.

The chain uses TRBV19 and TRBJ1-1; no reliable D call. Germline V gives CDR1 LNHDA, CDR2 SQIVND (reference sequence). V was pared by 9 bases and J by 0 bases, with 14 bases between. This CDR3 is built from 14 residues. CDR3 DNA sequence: TGTGCCAGCCTAGATGGCAGCATGAACACTGAAGCTTTCTTT. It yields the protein CASLDGSMNTEAFF.

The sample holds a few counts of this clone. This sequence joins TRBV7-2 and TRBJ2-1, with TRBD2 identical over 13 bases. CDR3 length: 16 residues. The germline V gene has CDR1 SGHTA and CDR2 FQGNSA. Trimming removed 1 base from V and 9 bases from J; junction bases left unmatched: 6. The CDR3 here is CASSLDGTSGIFEQFF. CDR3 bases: TGTGCCAGCAGCTTAGACGGGACTAGCGGGATCTTTGAGCAGTTCTTC.

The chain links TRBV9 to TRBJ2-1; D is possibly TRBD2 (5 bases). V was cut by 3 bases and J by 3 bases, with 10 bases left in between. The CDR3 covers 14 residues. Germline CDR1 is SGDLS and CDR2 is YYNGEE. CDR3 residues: CASSETTYYNEQFF. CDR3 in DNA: TGTGCCAGCAGCGAGACTACCTACTACAATGAGCAGTTCTTC. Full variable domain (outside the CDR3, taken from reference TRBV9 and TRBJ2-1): DSGVTQTPKHLITATGQRVTLRCSPRSGDLSVYWYQQSLDQGLQFLIQYYNGEERAKGNILERFSAQQFPDLHSELNLSSLELGDSALYFCASSETTYYNEQFFGPGTRLTVL.

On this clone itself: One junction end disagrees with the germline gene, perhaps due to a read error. Here the CDR3 reads CASSLGTGGDTQYF. CDR3 bases: TGTGCTAGCAGCTTAGGCACGGGTGGAGATACGCAGTATTTT. This chain links TRBV7-7 with TRBJ2-3, with D hard to call. The CDR3 is 14 residues long. Germline V gene data show CDR1 as SSHAT and CDR2 as FNYEAQ (reference sequence).

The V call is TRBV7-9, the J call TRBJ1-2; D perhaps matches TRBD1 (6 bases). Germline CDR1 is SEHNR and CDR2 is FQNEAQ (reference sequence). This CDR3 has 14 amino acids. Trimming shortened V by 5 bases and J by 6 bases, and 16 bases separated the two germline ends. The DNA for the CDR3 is TGTGCCAGCAGCCCTCCAGGGGAGATTGATGGCTACACCTTC. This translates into CASSPPGEIDGYTF.

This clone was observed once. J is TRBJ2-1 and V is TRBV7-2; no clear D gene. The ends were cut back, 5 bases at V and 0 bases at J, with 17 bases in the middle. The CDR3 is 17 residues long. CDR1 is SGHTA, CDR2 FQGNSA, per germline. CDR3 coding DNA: TGTGCCAGCAGCCCGAAGGTGACTTGGGGCTCCTACAATGAGCAGTTCTTC. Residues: CASSPKVTWGSYNEQFF. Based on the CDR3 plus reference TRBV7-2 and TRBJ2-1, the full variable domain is GAGVSQSPSNKVTEKGKDVELRCDPISGHTALYWYRQSLGQGLEFLIYFQGNSAPDKSGLPSDRFSAERTGGSVSTLTIQRTQQEDSAVYLCASSPKVTWGSYNEQFFGPGTRLTVL.

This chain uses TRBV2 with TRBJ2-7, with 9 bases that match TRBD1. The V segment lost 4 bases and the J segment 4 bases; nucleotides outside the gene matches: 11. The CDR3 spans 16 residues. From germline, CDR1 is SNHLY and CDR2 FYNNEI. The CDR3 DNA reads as TGTGCCAGCAGTGCGGGACAGGGCCGGAGAATATACGAGCAGTACTTC. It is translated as CASSAGQGRRIYEQYF.

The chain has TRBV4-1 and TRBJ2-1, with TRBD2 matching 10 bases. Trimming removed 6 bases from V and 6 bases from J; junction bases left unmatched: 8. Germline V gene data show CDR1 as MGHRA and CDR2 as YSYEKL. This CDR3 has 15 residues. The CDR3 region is CASSPSGSWGNEQFF. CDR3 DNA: TGCGCCAGCAGTCCTAGCGGGAGTTGGGGCAATGAGCAGTTCTTC.

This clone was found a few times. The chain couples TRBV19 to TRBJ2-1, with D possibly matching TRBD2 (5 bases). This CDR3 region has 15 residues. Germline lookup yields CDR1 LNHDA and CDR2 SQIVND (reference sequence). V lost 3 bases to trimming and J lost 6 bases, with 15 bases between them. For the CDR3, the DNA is TGTGCCAGTAGTATGGGAAGCGGCCTGGGCAATGAGCAGTTCTTC. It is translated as CASSMGSGLGNEQFF.

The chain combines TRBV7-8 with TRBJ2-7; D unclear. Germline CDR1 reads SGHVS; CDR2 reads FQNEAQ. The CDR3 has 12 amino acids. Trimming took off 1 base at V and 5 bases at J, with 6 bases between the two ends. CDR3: CASSLGSNEQYF. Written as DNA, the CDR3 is TGTGCCAGCAGCTTAGGGAGCAACGAGCAGTACTTC.

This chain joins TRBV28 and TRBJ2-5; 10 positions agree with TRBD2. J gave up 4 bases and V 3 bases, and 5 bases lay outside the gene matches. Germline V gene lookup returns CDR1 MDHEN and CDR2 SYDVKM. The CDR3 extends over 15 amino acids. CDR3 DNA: TGTGCCAGCAGTTTTTTGGCTAGCGGGGGAGAGACCCAGTACTTC. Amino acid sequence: CASSFLASGGETQYF.

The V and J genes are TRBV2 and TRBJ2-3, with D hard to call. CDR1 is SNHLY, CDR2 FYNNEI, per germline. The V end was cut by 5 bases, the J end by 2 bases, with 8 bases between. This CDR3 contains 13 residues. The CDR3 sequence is CASSPEATDTQYF. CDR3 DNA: TGTGCCAGCAGTCCTGAGGCCACAGATACGCAGTATTTT.

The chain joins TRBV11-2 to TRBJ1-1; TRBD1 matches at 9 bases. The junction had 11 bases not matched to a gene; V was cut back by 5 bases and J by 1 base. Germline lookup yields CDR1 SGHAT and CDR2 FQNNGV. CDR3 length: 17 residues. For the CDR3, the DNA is TGTGCCAGCAGCCATGGGGGGACAGGGCGGGCGAACACTGAAGCTTTCTTT. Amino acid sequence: CASSHGGTGRANTEAFF.

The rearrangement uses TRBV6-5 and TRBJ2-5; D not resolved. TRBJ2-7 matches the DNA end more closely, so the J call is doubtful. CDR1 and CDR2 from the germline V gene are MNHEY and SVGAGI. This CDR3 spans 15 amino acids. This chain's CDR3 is CASSYGRRSSYEQYF. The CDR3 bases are TGTGCCAGCAGTTACGGACGGAGAAGCTCCTACGAGCAGTACTTC.